The next 25 T cell receptor beta chains were all read from a single sample in a study of T cell repertoires in cytomegalovirus infection. For these receptors, no antigen is known. MiXCR, applied by TCRdb to the reads, yields one record per CDR3 protein. The sample lists some 110,000 distinct CDR3 sequences; around 9.1% were seen once. The sequencing sample was made of PBMCs, sequenced either directly or after in vitro stimulation (not recorded which). These receptors were taken from a human donor in good health (CMV status not recorded). Some clones in this sample may be carry-over from other donors' samples.

The V and J genes are TRBV19 and TRBJ1-1; D is unclear. This CDR3 region has 14 residues. CDR1 is LNHDA and CDR2 is SQIVND in the germline V gene (reference sequence). Between the trimmed V and J ends, which lost 3 bases and 0 bases, there was a span of 8 bases. CDR3 sequence reads: CASSMSTMNTEAFF. The CDR3 DNA reads TGTGCCAGTAGTATGTCGACAATGAACACTGAAGCTTTCTTT. Filled out from reference TRBV19 and TRBJ1-1, the complete variable domain reads DGGITQSPKYLFRKEGQNVTLSCEQNLNHDAMYWYRQDPGQGLRLIYYSQIVNDFQKGDIAEGYSVSREKKESFPLTVTSAQKNPTAFYLCASSMSTMNTEAFFGQGTRLTVV.

This clonotype showed up just a few times. The chain is built from TRBV20-1 and TRBJ2-7; D is ambiguous. This CDR3 spans 12 amino acids. The germline gives CDR1 DFQATT, CDR2 SNEGSKA (reference sequence). V lost 6 bases to trimming and J lost 3 bases, with 12 bases between them. In nucleotides, the CDR3 is TGCAGTGCCCTAGTGGGGAACTACGAGCAGTACTTC. Encoded protein: CSALVGNYEQYF.

This clonotype was observed a handful of times. This chain connects TRBV4-1 to TRBJ1-6; D gene uncertain. CDR1 and CDR2 (germline): MGHRA, YSYEKL. CDR3 size: 15 residues. Trimming pared 0 bases from V and 7 bases from J, leaving 10 bases between. CDR3 sequence reads: CASSQELRVNSPLHF. CDR3 DNA sequence: TGCGCCAGCAGCCAAGAATTGCGAGTCAATTCACCCCTCCACTTT.

This clonotype was counted a few times. The chain is built from TRBV4-3 and TRBJ2-3, with D perhaps matching TRBD1 (5 bases). From germline, CDR1 is LGHNA and CDR2 YSLEER. V was clipped by 1 base and J by 5 bases, with 13 bases between them. CDR3 length equals 15 residues. CDR3 loop: CASSQGGSVGDTQYF. The CDR3 nucleotides are TGCGCCAGCAGCCAAGGGGGCTCCGTAGGAGATACGCAGTATTTT.

Comments on this clonotype: An end of the junction differs from the germline gene, which may be a read error. This chain connects TRBV12-3 or TRBV12-4 to TRBJ2-4; 9 bases agree with TRBD1. The CDR3 runs 12 residues. CDR3 in amino acids: CASSSPGQGHHF. DNA of the CDR3: TGTGCCAGCAGTTCCCCGGGACAGGGTCACCACTTC.

The chain has TRBV11-2 and TRBJ2-7; D is perhaps TRBD2 (5 bases). V dropped 5 bases and J dropped 6 bases, with 26 bases sitting between them. Germline assignment: CDR1 SGHAT and CDR2 FQNNGV. CDR3 length: 17 amino acids. CDR3 DNA sequence: TGTGCCAGCAGCCTGAGACCCACACTAGAAATTATTGGCGAGCAGTACTTC. It encodes CASSLRPTLEIIGEQYF.

This clonotype was counted a few times. The chain has TRBV2 and TRBJ1-1; possibly TRBD1 for D (6 bases). Trimming cost V 7 bases and J 4 bases, with 16 bases left between them. This CDR3 is built from 14 residues. Germline lookup yields CDR1 SNHLY and CDR2 FYNNEI. This CDR3 reads CASTKGGAGTEAFF. The CDR3 DNA reads TGTGCCAGCACCAAGGGGGGGGCAGGCACTGAAGCTTTCTTT.

This clonotype was seen ten or more times. The V and J genes are TRBV7-2 and TRBJ2-7; the match to TRBD2 covers 7 bases. V was pared by 5 bases and J by 7 bases, with 14 bases of the junction left unmatched. CDR3 length: 15 residues. Germline V gene sequence: CDR1 SGHTA, CDR2 FQGNSA. CDR3 DNA: TGTGCCAGCAGCCCAGCGGGAACCGGTCCGAGAGAGCAGTACTTC. Translation: CASSPAGTGPREQYF.

The V and J genes are TRBV25-1 and TRBJ2-4; D gene uncertain. With 2 bases removed from V and 6 bases from J, the gap between germline ends came to 11 bases. The CDR3 length is 14 residues. The germline CDR1 and CDR2 sequences are MGHDK and SYGVNS. CDR3 in amino acids: CASSEERLGNIQYF. DNA of the CDR3: TGTGCCAGCAGTGAAGAGCGTTTAGGAAACATTCAGTACTTC. Variable domain in full (rest from reference TRBV25-1 and TRBJ2-4): EADIYQTPRYLVIGTGKKITLECSQTMGHDKMYWYQQDPGMELHLIHYSYGVNSTEKGDLSSESTVSRIRTEHFPLTLESARPSHTSQYLCASSEERLGNIQYFGAGTRLSVL.

A remark on this clonotype: This may be a read error: a much more frequent sequence differs by one nucleotide. Here the CDR3 reads CVSSGGTDTQYF. CDR3 nucleotide sequence: TGTGTCAGCAGCGGGGGCACAGATACGCAGTATTTT. V gene TRBV7-2 combines with J gene TRBJ2-3, with 7 bases identical to TRBD2. Germline V gives CDR1 SGHTA, CDR2 FQGNSA. The CDR3 is 12 residues long. The whole variable domain, filled in from reference TRBV7-2 and TRBJ2-3, reads GAGVSQSPSNKVTEKGKDVELRCDPISGHTALYWYRQSLGQGLEFLIYFQGNSAPDKSGLPSDRFSAERTGGSVSTLTIQRTQQEDSAVYLCVSSGGTDTQYFGPGTRLTVL.

To note about this clonotype: Mismatch with germline at one junction end may stem from a read error. CDR3 bases: TGTGTCAGCAGCTTAAGACAGCTTTCCTATGGCTACACCTTC. It yields the protein CVSSLRQLSYGYTF. The rearrangement uses TRBV7-2 and TRBJ1-2; perhaps TRBD1 as D (5 bases). From germline, CDR1 is SGHTA and CDR2 FQGNSA. This CDR3 region has 14 residues. Full variable domain (remainder filled in from reference TRBV7-2 and TRBJ1-2): GAGVSQSPSNKVTEKGKDVELRCDPISGHTALYWYRQSLGQGLEFLIYFQGNSAPDKSGLPSDRFSAERTGGSVSTLTIQRTQQEDSAVYLCVSSLRQLSYGYTFGSGTRLTVV.

This clonotype has more than one count but fewer than ten. This sequence joins TRBV20-1 and TRBJ2-5, with 7 positions matching TRBD2. CDR3 length: 14 amino acids. The germline V gene encodes CDR1 DFQATT and CDR2 SNEGSKA (reference sequence). Trimming at V came to 5 bases and at J to 5 bases, leaving 11 bases not matched to a gene. This chain's CDR3 is CSARGVTSEETQYF. In DNA form, the CDR3 reads TGCAGTGCTCGGGGGGTAACCTCGGAGGAGACCCAGTACTTC.

This clonotype has ten or more counts. The chain couples TRBV7-2 to TRBJ1-1; D gene unclear. Trimming removed 1 base at V and 5 bases at J, with 17 bases between. From germline, CDR1 is SGHTA and CDR2 FQGNSA. This CDR3 has 16 residues. CDR3 DNA: TGTGCCAGCAGCTTAGTGGCCTCCCCGATCGGAACTGAAGCTTTCTTT. Protein product: CASSLVASPIGTEAFF.

This clonotype was counted many times. This sequence joins TRBV4-1 and TRBJ2-1; 9 bases are a match to TRBD1. Germline V gives CDR1 MGHRA, CDR2 YSYEKL. The J segment lost 0 bases and the V segment lost 1 base, leaving 4 bases of the junction unmatched. The CDR3 has 17 amino acids. CDR3 nucleotides: TGCGCCAGCAGCCAAGGGGACAGGGCTCACTCCTACAATGAGCAGTTCTTC. Translating gives CASSQGDRAHSYNEQFF.

This clonotype was recorded at least ten times. The chain recombines TRBV14 with TRBJ2-7, with D perhaps TRBD1 (5 bases). V gave up 1 base and J gave up 6 bases, with 10 bases separating them. The CDR3 extends over 13 amino acids. CDR1 and CDR2 (germline): SGHDN, FVKESK. CDR3 sequence reads: CASSQVQGGEQYV. The DNA for the CDR3 is TGTGCCAGCAGCCAAGTGCAGGGTGGCGAGCAGTACGTC.

This clonotype was observed a single time. This may arise from a read error, as a much more abundant clone is one base away. The CDR3 coding sequence is TGTGCCAGCAGCTTTTTTGGGGGTATTGGCTACACCTTC. Amino acid sequence: CASSFFGGIGYTF. The gene calls are TRBV5-4 and TRBJ1-2, with TRBD1 as a possible D gene (5 bases). The CDR3 has 13 residues. Germline V gene lookup returns CDR1 SGHNT and CDR2 YYREEE (reference sequence). V lost 2 bases, J lost 7 bases, and 12 bases lay in between.

J is TRBJ2-3 and V is TRBV7-2; no reliable D call. The CDR3 consists of 13 residues. The V gene's germline CDR1 is SGHTA and CDR2 FQGNSA. Trimming removed 3 bases at V and 0 bases at J, with 4 bases between. CDR3 in amino acids: CASSFPSTDTQYF. Here the CDR3 DNA reads TGTGCCAGCAGCTTTCCCAGCACAGATACGCAGTATTTT.

The sample holds many counts of this clonotype. The chain couples TRBV7-2 to TRBJ2-3; D unclear. The CDR3 totals 15 residues. Trimming removed 5 bases from V and 0 bases from J, with 12 bases in between. The V gene's germline CDR1 is SGHTA and CDR2 FQGNSA. CDR3 bases: TGTGCCAGCAGCCCCGGCCTACAAAGCACAGATACGCAGTATTTT. Protein product: CASSPGLQSTDTQYF. The full variable domain, its missing parts supplied by reference TRBV7-2 and TRBJ2-3, is GAGVSQSPSNKVTEKGKDVELRCDPISGHTALYWYRQSLGQGLEFLIYFQGNSAPDKSGLPSDRFSAERTGGSVSTLTIQRTQQEDSAVYLCASSPGLQSTDTQYFGPGTRLTVL.

V usage is TRBV7-9 and J usage is TRBJ2-3; no reliable D call. The ends were cut back, 2 bases at V and 8 bases at J, with 5 bases in the middle. The CDR3 runs to 11 residues. Germline CDR1 is SEHNR and CDR2 is FQNEAQ (reference sequence). CDR3: CASSLPLTQYF. CDR3 in DNA: TGTGCCAGCAGCTTACCGCTTACGCAGTATTTT.

This clonotype was seen many times. The genes are TRBV12-3 or TRBV12-4 and TRBJ2-1, with D possibly matching TRBD2 (6 bases). Trimming removed 1 base from V and 8 bases from J, with 18 bases in between. The CDR3 consists of 16 residues. The CDR3 nucleotides read TGTGCCAGCAGTTTAGAGGGCGGGAATAGGGGCGATGAGCAGTTCTTC. Translating it yields CASSLEGGNRGDEQFF.

This clonotype appeared many times. CDR3 DNA: TGTGCCAGCAGCTTAGCGGGGGACGACGCAGCCGAGCAGTACGTC. Translation gives CASSLAGDDAAEQYV. V and J are TRBV7-2 and TRBJ2-7; D possibly uses TRBD1 or TRBD2 (5 bases each). Germline V lookup: CDR1 SGHTA, CDR2 FQGNSA. Deletions cut 0 bases from V and 6 bases from J, with 15 bases between. This CDR3 has 15 residues.

This clonotype has ten or more counts. The CDR3 here is CASSFASSVGTDTQYF. In DNA, the CDR3 is TGTGCCAGCAGCTTTGCTTCGAGCGTCGGCACAGATACGCAGTATTTT. The chain combines TRBV7-2 with TRBJ2-3; no clear D. This CDR3 has 16 amino acids. V was cut by 3 bases and J by 1 base, with 14 bases left in between. Germline V gives CDR1 SGHTA, CDR2 FQGNSA.

The sample holds a few counts of this clonotype. The CDR3 sequence is CASSSRDRGRGELFF. The CDR3 nucleotides read TGTGCCAGCAGTTCCCGGGACAGGGGACGCGGGGAGCTGTTTTTT. The V call is TRBV28, the J call TRBJ2-2, with 10 bases fitting TRBD1. V was clipped by 4 bases and J by 7 bases; unmatched bases: 6. CDR1 and CDR2 from the germline V gene are MDHEN and SYDVKM. The CDR3 covers 15 residues.

This clonotype was recorded many times. The CDR3 coding sequence is TGTGCCAGCAGCTTAGACGGTGGGAGTAATCAGCCCCAGCATTTT. This gives the protein CASSLDGGSNQPQHF. The chain carries TRBV7-9 and TRBJ1-5; D ambiguous. This CDR3 region has 15 residues. Deletions cut 1 base from V and 4 bases from J, with 11 bases between. Germline assignment: CDR1 SEHNR and CDR2 FQNEAQ (reference sequence).

The chain couples TRBV6-2 or TRBV6-3 to TRBJ2-1; the D call may be TRBD1 or TRBD2 (5 bases each). Per germline, CDR1 MNHEY and CDR2 SVGEGT. V was clipped by 8 bases and J by 4 bases, with 15 bases between them. The CDR3 contains 14 residues. CDR3 protein: CASSDQGGYNEQFF. The CDR3 nucleotides are TGTGCCAGCTCAGATCAGGGCGGGTACAATGAGCAGTTCTTC.